This T cell receptor beta chain was sequenced in a study of blood T cell repertoires in COVID-19. Sequencing used immunoSEQ multiplex PCR; TCRdb keeps in-frame clones, though not all of them. Of roughly 230,000 clones listed, roughly nine tenths were seen once; the top ten hold approximately 4.6%. This receptor was obtained from a woman in her forties who had recovered from COVID-19. Sequenced input: peripheral blood.

CDR3 coding DNA: TGTGCCAGCAGCTTGGAGGCTAGCGGTACCGGGGAGCTGTTTTTT. It translates to CASSLEASGTGELFF. The chain couples TRBV11-2 to TRBJ2-2, with TRBD2 matching over 7 bases. V shed 3 bases and J 5 bases; nucleotides not matched to a gene: 6. The germline V gene has CDR1 SGHAT and CDR2 FQNNGV. This CDR3 has 15 amino acids.